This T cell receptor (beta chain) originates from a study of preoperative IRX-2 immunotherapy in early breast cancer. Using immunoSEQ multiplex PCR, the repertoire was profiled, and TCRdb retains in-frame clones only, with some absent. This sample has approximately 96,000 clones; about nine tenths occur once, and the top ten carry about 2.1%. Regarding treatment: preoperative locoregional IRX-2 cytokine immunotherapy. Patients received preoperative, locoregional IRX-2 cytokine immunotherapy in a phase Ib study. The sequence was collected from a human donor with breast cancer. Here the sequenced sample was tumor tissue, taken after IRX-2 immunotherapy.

In nucleotides, the CDR3 is TGTGCCAGCAGCTTAGGATTTAGGCGGGGGTCATACAATGAGCAGTTCTTC. Protein: CASSLGFRRGSYNEQFF. This chain uses TRBV11-3 with TRBJ2-1; the match to TRBD2 covers 7 bases. This CDR3 comprises 17 residues. Germline CDR1 is SGHNT and CDR2 is YENEEA. V was pared by 1 base and J by 4 bases, with 10 bases of the junction left unmatched.